The clone carrying this T cell receptor beta chain was counted a few times. The antigen is unknown. The CDR3 end is not reached by the read, which stops 3 residues before it; the germline J gene fills it in. This CDR3 comprises 15 residues. After removal of 7 bases from V and 1 base from J, the junction contained 5 bases not matched to a gene. CDR1 and CDR2 (germline): SNHLY, FYNNEI. This sample was included in a study of T cell clonality in common variable immunodeficiency. Clones were sequenced by immunoSEQ multiplex PCR, and TCRdb holds only the in-frame ones, with some missing. The sample includes some 27,000 clones, none of them occurring once. Study findings and constraints: Compared with controls, CVID subjects had fewer shared TCRbeta clones. Common variable immunodeficiency TCR beta sequences reportedly had fewer deletions and N-nucleotide insertions.

Reduced serum IgG, IgA and/or IgM plus specific antibody deficiency defined CVID. No CVID subject was ill or on immunomodulatory drugs when sampled. Blood samples were heparinized, roughly 5 to 9 ml per donor. The chain employs TRBV2 and TRBJ2-1, with 9 bases aligning to TRBD1. Sequenced material: peripheral blood mononuclear cells. The origin of this receptor is a human donor with common variable immunodeficiency. CDR3 DNA (partial): TGTGCCAGCATCTTAGGACAGGGGTCCTACAATGAG. It encodes CASILGQGSYNE. The entire CDR3 reads CASILGQGSYNEQFF.